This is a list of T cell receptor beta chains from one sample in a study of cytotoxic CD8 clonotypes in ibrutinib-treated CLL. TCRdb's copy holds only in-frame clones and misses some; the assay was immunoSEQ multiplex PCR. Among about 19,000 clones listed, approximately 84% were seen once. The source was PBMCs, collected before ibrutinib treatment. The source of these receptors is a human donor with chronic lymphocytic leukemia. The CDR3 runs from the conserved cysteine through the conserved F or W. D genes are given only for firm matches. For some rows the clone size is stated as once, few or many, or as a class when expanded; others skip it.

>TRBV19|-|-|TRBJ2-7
CASSRGVGGSYEQYF
TGTGCCAGTAGTAGGGGAGTGGGGGGATCCTACGAGCAGTACTTC
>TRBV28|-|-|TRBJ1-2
CAGGKEAGFTF
TGTGCAGGGGGGAAAGAGGCAGGGTTCACCTTC
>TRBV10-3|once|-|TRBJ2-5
CAISEASRVETQYF
TGTGCCATCAGTGAGGCATCAAGGGTCGAGACCCAGTACTTC
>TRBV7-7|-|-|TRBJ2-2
CASSLSTNTGELFF
TGTGCCAGCAGCTTGTCGACTAACACCGGGGAGCTGTTTTTT
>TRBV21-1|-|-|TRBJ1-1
CASSTQTDGMNTEAFF
TGTGCCAGCAGCACACAAACGGACGGCATGAACACTGAAGCTTTCTTT
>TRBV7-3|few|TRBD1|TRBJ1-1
CASSSSDRAEAFF
TGTGCCAGCAGCTCCTCCGACAGGGCTGAAGCTTTCTTT
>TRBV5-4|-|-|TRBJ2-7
CASSKEAAAYEQYF
TGTGCCAGCAGCAAGGAGGCTGCTGCTTACGAGCAGTACTTC
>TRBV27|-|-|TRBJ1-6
CASSIRGSNSPLHF
TGTGCCAGCAGTATCCGGGGGTCGAATTCACCCCTCCACTTT
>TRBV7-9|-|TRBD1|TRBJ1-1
CASSSGTGNTEAFF
TGTGCCAGCAGCTCCGGGACAGGGAACACTGAAGCTTTCTTT
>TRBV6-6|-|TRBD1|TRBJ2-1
CATGQGFNEQFF
TGTGCTACGGGACAGGGGTTCAATGAGCAGTTCTTC
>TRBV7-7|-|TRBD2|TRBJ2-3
CASSRRWTSGEGTDTQYF
TGTGCCAGCAGCCGCCGATGGACTAGCGGGGAGGGCACAGATACGCAGTATTTT
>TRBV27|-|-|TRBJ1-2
CASSLYRNTNYGYTF
TGTGCCAGCAGTTTATACAGGAATACCAACTATGGCTACACCTTC
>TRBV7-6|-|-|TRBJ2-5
CASSLMQETQYF
TGTGCCAGCAGCTTAATGCAAGAGACCCAGTACTTC
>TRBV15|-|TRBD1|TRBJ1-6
CATSRATGTGNSPLHF
TGTGCCACCAGCAGAGCGACCGGGACAGGAAATTCACCCCTCCACTTT
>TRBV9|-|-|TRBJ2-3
CASSVWGGSTDTQYF
TGTGCCAGCAGCGTATGGGGCGGAAGCACAGATACGCAGTATTTT
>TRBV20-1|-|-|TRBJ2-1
CSARDLIEQFF
TGCAGTGCTAGAGATCTTATTGAGCAGTTCTTC
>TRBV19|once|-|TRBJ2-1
CASNPRGIDNEQFF
TGTGCCAGTAACCCTCGAGGGATAGATAATGAGCAGTTCTTC
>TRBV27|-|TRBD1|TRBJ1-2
CASSLWGQGSIYGYTF
TGTGCCAGCAGTTTATGGGGACAGGGGTCGATCTATGGCTACACCTTC
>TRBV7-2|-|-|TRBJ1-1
CASSLDPHSAEAFF
TGTGCCAGCAGCTTAGATCCCCATAGCGCTGAAGCTTTCTTT
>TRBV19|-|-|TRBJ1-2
CASSMGPTGRNYGYTF
TGTGCCAGTAGTATGGGCCCCACAGGGAGGAACTATGGCTACACCTTC
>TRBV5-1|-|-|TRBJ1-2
CASSSPGVNGYTF
TGCGCCAGCAGCTCCCCAGGGGTGAATGGCTACACCTTC
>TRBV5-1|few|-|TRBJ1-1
CASSPTHRNTEAFF
TGCGCCAGCAGCCCTACCCATAGGAACACTGAAGCTTTCTTT
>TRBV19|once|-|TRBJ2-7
CASRPTGGTYEQYF
TGTGCCAGTAGACCAACTGGAGGCACCTACGAGCAGTACTTC
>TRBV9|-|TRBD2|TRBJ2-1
CASSVSASGARGDEQFF
TGTGCCAGCAGCGTATCCGCTAGCGGGGCCCGAGGCGATGAGCAGTTCTTC
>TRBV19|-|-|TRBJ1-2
CASSIDNLAGVDYGYTF
TGTGCCAGTAGTATAGATAATTTGGCAGGGGTGGACTATGGCTACACCTTC
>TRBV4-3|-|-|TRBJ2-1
CASSQDRETSNEQFF
TGCGCCAGCAGCCAAGATCGAGAGACTAGCAATGAGCAGTTCTTC
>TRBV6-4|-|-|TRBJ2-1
CASSEGGPQDEQFF
TGTGCCAGCAGTGAGGGGGGACCCCAGGATGAGCAGTTCTTC
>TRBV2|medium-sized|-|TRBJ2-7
CASIPSPSSTYEQYF
TGTGCCAGCATCCCGAGCCCTTCCTCAACCTACGAGCAGTACTTC
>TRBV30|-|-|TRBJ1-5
CAWSSINGNQPQHF
TGTGCCTGGAGTTCAATTAATGGCAATCAGCCCCAGCATTTT
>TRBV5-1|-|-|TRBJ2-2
CASSWRAGRTGELFF
TGCGCCAGCAGCTGGCGAGCAGGGAGGACCGGGGAGCTGTTTTTT
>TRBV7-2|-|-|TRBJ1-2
CASSLGLLEGYTF
TGTGCCAGCAGCTTAGGGCTGTTGGAGGGCTACACCTTC
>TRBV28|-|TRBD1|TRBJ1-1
CASRGARGRGPEAFF
TGTGCCAGCAGAGGCGCCAGGGGGCGCGGCCCTGAAGCTTTCTTT
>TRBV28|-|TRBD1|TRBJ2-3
CASTLDRGRGDTQYF
TGTGCCAGCACCCTCGACAGGGGGCGCGGAGATACGCAGTATTTT
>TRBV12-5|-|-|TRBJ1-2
CASGLPGSPYGYTF
TGTGCTAGTGGTTTGCCCGGATCCCCCTATGGCTACACCTTC
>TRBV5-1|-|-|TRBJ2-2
CASSPTGETGELFF
TGCGCCAGCAGCCCGACAGGCGAGACCGGGGAGCTGTTTTTT
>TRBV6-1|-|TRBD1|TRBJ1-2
CASSTGGRGWYGYTF
TGTGCCAGCAGTACAGGGGGCAGGGGTTGGTATGGCTACACCTTC
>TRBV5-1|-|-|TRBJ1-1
CASSLDGVVNTEAFF
TGCGCCAGCAGCTTGGATGGGGTGGTGAACACTGAAGCTTTCTTT
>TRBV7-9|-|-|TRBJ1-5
CASSLGENYQPQHF
TGTGCCAGCAGCTTAGGGGAAAATTATCAGCCCCAGCATTTT
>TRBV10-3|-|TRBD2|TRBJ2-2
CATGLAGGVGELFF
TGTGCCACCGGACTAGCGGGGGGGGTCGGGGAGCTGTTTTTT
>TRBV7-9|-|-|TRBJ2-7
CASSFGTPPEQYF
TGTGCCAGCAGCTTCGGGACTCCCCCCGAGCAGTACTTC
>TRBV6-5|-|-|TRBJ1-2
CASSYSSNYGYTF
TGTGCCAGCAGTTACTCATCTAACTATGGCTACACCTTC
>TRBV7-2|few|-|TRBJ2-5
CASSGGVTQETQYF
TGTGCCAGCAGCGGCGGGGTCACGCAAGAGACCCAGTACTTC
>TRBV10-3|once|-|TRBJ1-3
CAISESDSHSGNTIYF
TGTGCCATCAGTGAGTCGGACAGCCACTCTGGAAACACCATATATTTT
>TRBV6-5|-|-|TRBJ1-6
CASSYSSNSPLHF
TGTGCCAGCAGTTACTCGAGTAATTCACCCCTCCACTTT
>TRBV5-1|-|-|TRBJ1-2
CASSQDEGGYYGYTF
TGCGCCAGCAGCCAGGACGAGGGAGGATACTATGGCTACACCTTC
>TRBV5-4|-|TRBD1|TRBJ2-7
CASRRGTGNEQYF
TGTGCTAGCCGTCGAGGGACAGGGAACGAGCAGTACTTC
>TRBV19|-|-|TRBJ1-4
CASSPNREKLFF
TGTGCCAGTAGTCCCAACAGGGAAAAACTGTTTTTT
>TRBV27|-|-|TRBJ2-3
CASSPRAGGLTDTQYF
TGTGCCAGCAGTCCCCGGGCTGGAGGGCTCACAGATACGCAGTATTTT
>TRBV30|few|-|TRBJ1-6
CAWSPYDSSYNSPLHF
TGTGCCTGGAGTCCCTACGACAGCTCCTATAATTCACCCCTCCACTTT
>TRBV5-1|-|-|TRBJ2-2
CASSLGPGDSSF
TGCGCCAGCAGCTTAGGCCCAGGCGACAGCTCTTTT
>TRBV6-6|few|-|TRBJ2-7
CASSPLDEQYF
TGTGCCAGCAGTCCCCTAGACGAGCAGTACTTC
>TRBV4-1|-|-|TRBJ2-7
CASSQGVGDGSYEQYF
TGCGCCAGCAGCCAAGGAGTAGGGGACGGATCCTACGAGCAGTACTTC
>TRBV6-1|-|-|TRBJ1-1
CASSQQGGGTEAFF
TGTGCCAGCAGTCAACAGGGTGGGGGCACTGAAGCTTTCTTT
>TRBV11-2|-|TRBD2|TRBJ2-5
CASSLVGTSGTRGETQYF
TGTGCCAGCAGCTTAGTGGGGACTAGCGGGACGCGGGGAGAGACCCAGTACTTC